This TCR beta chain is from a study of blood T cell repertoires in COVID-19. Original handling: Amplifying reference gene primers gave estimates of nucleated cell counts. Libraries were prepared by immunoSEQ multiplex PCR; TCRdb keeps only in-frame clonotypes and omits some of them. That table supplies the V and J calls and clone size; D and trimming were determined from the DNA. The sample shows fewer than 250,000 clones, 75% to 90% of them seen only once. Germline CDR1 and CDR2: LGHNA and YSLEER. CDR3 length equals 15 residues. V gave up 6 bases and J gave up 4 bases; unmatched junction bases: 10. The receptor was isolated from a man aged 55 to 70 who had recovered from COVID-19. The genes are TRBV4-3 and TRBJ2-3; 7 bases agree with TRBD2. The sequenced sample was peripheral blood. The CDR3 protein is CASRHTGGSSDTQYF. The CDR3 coding sequence is TGCGCCAGCAGACACACAGGCGGGAGCTCAGATACGCAGTATTTT.